The 8 T cell receptor beta chains presented below share a single source sample, sequenced in a study of T cells in women clearing cervical HPV infection. The data were produced by immunoSEQ multiplex PCR, yet TCRdb's version contains in-frame clones alone and is incomplete. The ten most abundant clones cover just under 6.5% of a sample with around 37,000 clones. Sample: blood buffy coat. Receptors originate from a woman aged 18 to 75 with a cervical HPV16 infection that either progressed to CIN3+ or cleared (not recorded which).

To note about this clone: The junction differs from germline at one of its ends, possibly a read error. The sequenced fragment ends 3 residues before the CDR3 boundary, so the rest is inferred from the germline J gene. The identical CDR3 is also encoded by other nucleotide sequences in the sample. This chain links TRBV2 with TRBJ1-3, with a weak D call TRBD1 (5 bases). Germline-derived CDR1 and CDR2 are SNHLY and FYNNEI. This CDR3 is 14 amino acids long. Incomplete CDR3 DNA: TGTGCCAGCAGGGGACTGTTCTCTGGAAACACT. This translates into CASRGLFSGNT. The full CDR3 protein reads CASRGLFSGNTIYF.

Notes on this clone: The sequenced fragment ends 3 residues before the CDR3 boundary, so the rest is inferred from the germline J gene. The gene calls are TRBV19 and TRBJ1-1; TRBD1 matches 8 bases. This CDR3 is 15 amino acids long. The germline V gene encodes CDR1 LNHDA and CDR2 SQIVND (reference sequence). The V gene end was trimmed by 7 bases and the J gene end by 0 bases; junction bases not matched to a gene: 7. Incomplete CDR3 DNA: TGTGCCAGTACCGATATGGACAGGGTGAACACTGAA. It yields the protein CASTDMDRVNTE. In full, the CDR3 is CASTDMDRVNTEAFF.

Points on this clone: Read coverage stops 3 residues before the CDR3 terminus; the germline J gene supplies the remainder. The chain carries TRBV6-2 or TRBV6-3 and TRBJ1-5, with a possible D match to TRBD1 (5 bases). The V end lost 7 bases, the J end lost 2 bases, and 15 bases lay between the germline ends. Germline V gene data show CDR1 as MNHEY and CDR2 as SVGEGT. The CDR3 contains 15 residues. The sequenced CDR3 bases are TGTGCCAGCAATAGGGACTGGGGGGGCAATCAGCCC. Translation gives CASNRDWGGNQP. The CDR3 reads in full as CASNRDWGGNQPQHF.

A word on this clone: Read sequence stops 3 residues before the CDR3 end, and the germline J gene provides the missing end. This sequence joins TRBV5-1 and TRBJ2-4, with D perhaps matching TRBD1 (6 bases). CDR3 length: 16 residues. Trimming pared 3 bases from V and 5 bases from J, leaving 18 bases between. Germline V lookup: CDR1 SGHRS, CDR2 YFSETQ. CDR3 sequence reads: CASSSGDTLMQNIQYF. CDR3 bases read: TGCGCCAGCAGCTCTGGGGACACCCTTATGCAAAACATT.

To note about this clone: The CDR3 end lies 3 residues beyond the end of the read and is filled in from the germline J gene. This chain links TRBV4-2 with TRBJ1-5; 9 bases align to TRBD1. Germline values: CDR1 LGHNA, CDR2 YNFKEQ. V lost 5 bases to trimming and J lost 4 bases; unmatched junction nucleotides: 6. There are 15 residues in the CDR3. The part of the CDR3 DNA that was read is TGTGCCAGCAGCGCTACAGGGGGCGTGAATCAGCCC. Its protein is CASSATGGVNQP. The full CDR3 protein reads CASSATGGVNQPQHF.

Regarding this clone: The CDR3 end lies 3 residues beyond the end of the read and is filled in from the germline J gene. The genes are TRBV7-9 and TRBJ1-2; D not resolved. The CDR3 is made up of 12 amino acids. The germline gives CDR1 SEHNR, CDR2 FQNEAQ (reference sequence). The CDR3 here is CASSSTDWGYTF. CDR3 DNA (partial): TGTGCCAGCAGCTCGACGGACTGGGGC. Variable domain in full (rest from reference TRBV7-9 and TRBJ1-2): DTGVSQNPRHKITKRGQNVTFRCDPISEHNRLYWYRQTLGQGPEFLTYFQNEAQLEKSRLLSDRFSAERPKGSFSTLEIQRTEQGDSAMYLCASSSTDWGYTFGSGTRLTVV.

Details on this clone: The read finishes 3 residues shy of the CDR3 end, and the germline J gene is used to complete it. The V and J genes are TRBV27 and TRBJ2-7, with no clear D. V lost 6 bases and J lost 6, with 24 bases in between. CDR3 length: 16 amino acids. Germline V lookup: CDR1 MNHEY, CDR2 SMNVEV (reference sequence). The part of the CDR3 DNA that was read is TGTGCCAGCAGCCAATTTACTGGTAGGGTGATCATCGAG. It is translated as CASSQFTGRVIIE. Given in full, the CDR3 is CASSQFTGRVIIEQYF.

Concerning this clone itself: The read halts 3 residues ahead of the CDR3 end, with the missing end drawn from the germline J gene. This rearrangement joins TRBV29-1 to TRBJ1-2, with D hard to call. CDR3 length: 11 amino acids. Trimming shortened V by 4 bases and J by 6 bases, and 9 bases separated the two germline ends. CDR1 SQVTM and CDR2 ANQGSEA come from the germline V gene. The CDR3 sequence is CSVVASNGYTF. Partial CDR3 DNA: TGCAGCGTTGTAGCATCTAATGGC. The entire variable domain, with the rest obtained from reference TRBV29-1 and TRBJ1-2, is as follows: SAVISQKPSRDICQRGTSLTIQCQVDSQVTMMFWYRQQPGQSLTLIATANQGSEATYESGFVIDKFPISRPNLTFSTLTVSNMSPEDSSIYLCSVVASNGYTFGSGTRLTVV.